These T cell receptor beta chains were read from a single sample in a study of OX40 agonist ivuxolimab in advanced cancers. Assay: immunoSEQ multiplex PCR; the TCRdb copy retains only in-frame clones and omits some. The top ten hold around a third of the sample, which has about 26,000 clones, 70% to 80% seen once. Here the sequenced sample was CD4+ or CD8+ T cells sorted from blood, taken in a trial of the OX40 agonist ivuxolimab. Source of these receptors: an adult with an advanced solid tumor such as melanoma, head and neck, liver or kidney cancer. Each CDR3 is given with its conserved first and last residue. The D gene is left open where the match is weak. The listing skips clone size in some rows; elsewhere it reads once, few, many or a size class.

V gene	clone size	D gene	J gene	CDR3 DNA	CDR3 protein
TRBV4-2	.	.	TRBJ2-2	TGTGCCAGCAGGTCCCCCACCGGGGAGCTGTTTTTT	CASRSPTGELFF
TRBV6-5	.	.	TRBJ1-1	TGTGCCAGCAGTTACTCAAGACTAGTGAGCACTGAAGCTTTCTTT	CASSYSRLVSTEAFF
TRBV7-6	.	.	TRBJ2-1	TGTGCCAGCAGCTTAGAGTACGAGGGTTACAATGAGCAGTTCTTC	CASSLEYEGYNEQFF
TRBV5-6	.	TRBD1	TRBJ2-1	TGTGCCAGCAGCTGGGGGACAGGAAGCTCCTACAATGAGCAGTTCTTC	CASSWGTGSSYNEQFF
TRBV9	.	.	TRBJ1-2	TGTGCCAGCAGCGTAGACGCGACAATTTTAGATGGCTACACCTTC	CASSVDATILDGYTF
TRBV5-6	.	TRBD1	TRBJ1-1	TGTGCCAGCAGCCTCACAGGGGGCATCACTGAAGCTTTCTTT	CASSLTGGITEAFF
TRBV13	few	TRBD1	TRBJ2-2	TGTGCCAGCAGCGACCGGGACAGAGACACCGGGGAGCTGTTTTTT	CASSDRDRDTGELFF
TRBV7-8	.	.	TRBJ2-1	TGTGCCATCTTGGGGCGGGAAACCTACAATGAGCAGTTCTTC	CAILGRETYNEQFF
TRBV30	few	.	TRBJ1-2	TGTGCCTGGAGTGTACGACTTGATATCTATGGCTACACCTTC	CAWSVRLDIYGYTF
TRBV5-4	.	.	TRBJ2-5	TGTGCCAGCAGCTTACATGGATTACAAGAGACCCAGTACTTC	CASSLHGLQETQYF
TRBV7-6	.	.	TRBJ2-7	TGTGCCAGCAGCTTAGCGGGCGGCAGCTTCTACGAGCAGTACTTC	CASSLAGGSFYEQYF
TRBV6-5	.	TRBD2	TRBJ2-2	TGTGCCAGCAGTCATAGCGGGAGGAACACCGGGGAGCTGTTTTTT	CASSHSGRNTGELFF
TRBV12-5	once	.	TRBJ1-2	TGTGCTAGTGGTTCGACGGTGCTCTATGGCTACACCTTC	CASGSTVLYGYTF
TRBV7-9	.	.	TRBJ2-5	TGTGCCAGCAGCTTCAGCAACCAAGAGACCCAGTACTTC	CASSFSNQETQYF
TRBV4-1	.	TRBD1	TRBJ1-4	TGCGCCAGCAGCGAAGGGACAGGGAGTATGAATGAAAAACTGTTTTTT	CASSEGTGSMNEKLFF
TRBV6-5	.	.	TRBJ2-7	TGTGCCAGCAGTTACTCGGTTGAGGTATCTCGCGAGCAGTACTTC	CASSYSVEVSREQYF
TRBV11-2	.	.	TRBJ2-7	TGTGCCAGCAGCCCCAGTTACGGGGCGGACTACGAGCAGTACTTC	CASSPSYGADYEQYF
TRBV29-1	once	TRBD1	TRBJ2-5	TGCAGCGTGGTAATGACAGGGGAGGTACAAGAGACCCAGTACTTC	CSVVMTGEVQETQYF
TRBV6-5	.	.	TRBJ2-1	TGTGCCAGCAGTGCGGACGATTACAATGAGCAGTTCTTC	CASSADDYNEQFF
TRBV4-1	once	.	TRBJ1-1	TGCGCCAGCAGCTCCGGCCAGAACCCCACTGAAGCTTTCTTT	CASSSGQNPTEAFF
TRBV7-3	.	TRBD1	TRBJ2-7	TGTGCCAGCAGCCTGGGACAGGGGACCCCCTACGAGCAGTACTTC	CASSLGQGTPYEQYF
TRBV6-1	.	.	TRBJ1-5	TGTGCCAGCAGTGACCCCCGGGATGGGAATCAGCCCCAGCATTTT	CASSDPRDGNQPQHF
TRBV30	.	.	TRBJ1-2	TGTGCCTGGAGTGTACTTCGGGGTAACCGCTATGGCTACACCTTC	CAWSVLRGNRYGYTF
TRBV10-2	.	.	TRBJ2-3	TGCGCCAGCAGTGGTCTAAGGGGGGACCCTGACACAGATACGCAGTATTTT	CASSGLRGDPDTDTQYF
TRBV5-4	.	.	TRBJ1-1	TGTGCCAGCAGCTTCGTTGCCCGGGGGCCGAACACTGAAGCTTTCTTT	CASSFVARGPNTEAFF
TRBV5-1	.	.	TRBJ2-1	TGCGCCAGCAGCTTTGGCAATGAGCAGTTCTTC	CASSFGNEQFF
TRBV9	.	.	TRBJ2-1	TGTGCCAGCAGCGTATCGGGGTACGACTACAATGAGCAGTTCTTC	CASSVSGYDYNEQFF
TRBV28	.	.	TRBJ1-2	TGTGCCAGCAGTTTGGGTGCTCCGTTGGTCGGCTACACCTTC	CASSLGAPLVGYTF
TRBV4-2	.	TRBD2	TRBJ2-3	TGTGCCAGCAGCCAAGATCTACTAGCGGAATACACAGATACGCAGTATTTT	CASSQDLLAEYTDTQYF
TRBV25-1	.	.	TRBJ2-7	TGTGCCAGCAGTGAACAAGGCAGATCCTACGAGCAGTACTTC	CASSEQGRSYEQYF
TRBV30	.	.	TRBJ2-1	TGTGCCTGGAGTTTGACAGGAGGTTACAATGAGCAGTTCTTC	CAWSLTGGYNEQFF
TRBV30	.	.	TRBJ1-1	TGTGCCTGGAGTGTACTATCCTCCACTGAAGCTTTCTTT	CAWSVLSSTEAFF